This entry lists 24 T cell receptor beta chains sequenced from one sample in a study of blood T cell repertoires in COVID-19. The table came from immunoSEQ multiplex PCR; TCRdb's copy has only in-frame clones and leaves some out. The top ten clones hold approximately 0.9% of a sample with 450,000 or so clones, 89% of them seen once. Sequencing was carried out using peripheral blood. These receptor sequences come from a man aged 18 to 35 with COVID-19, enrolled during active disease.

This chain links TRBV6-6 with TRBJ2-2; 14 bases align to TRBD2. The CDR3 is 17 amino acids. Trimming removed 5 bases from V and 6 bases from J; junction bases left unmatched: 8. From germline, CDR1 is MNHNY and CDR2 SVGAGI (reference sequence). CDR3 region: CASSRGTSGSFAGELFF. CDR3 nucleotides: TGTGCCAGCAGTCGCGGGACTAGCGGGAGTTTTGCCGGGGAGCTGTTTTTT.

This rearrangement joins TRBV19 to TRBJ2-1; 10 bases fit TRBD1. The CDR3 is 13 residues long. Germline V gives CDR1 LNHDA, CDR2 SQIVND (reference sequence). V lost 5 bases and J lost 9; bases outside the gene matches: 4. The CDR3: CASSGDRGFEQFF. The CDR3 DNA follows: TGTGCCAGTAGTGGGGACAGGGGCTTTGAGCAGTTCTTC. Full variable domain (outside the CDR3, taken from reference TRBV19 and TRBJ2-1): DGGITQSPKYLFRKEGQNVTLSCEQNLNHDAMYWYRQDPGQGLRLIYYSQIVNDFQKGDIAEGYSVSREKKESFPLTVTSAQKNPTAFYLCASSGDRGFEQFFGPGTRLTVL.

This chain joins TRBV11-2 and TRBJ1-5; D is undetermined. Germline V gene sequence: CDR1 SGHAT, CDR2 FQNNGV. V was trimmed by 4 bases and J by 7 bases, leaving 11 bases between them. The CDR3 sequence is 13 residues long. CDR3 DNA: TGTGCCAGCAGCTCTTACGCCGGGCAGCCCCAGCATTTT. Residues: CASSSYAGQPQHF. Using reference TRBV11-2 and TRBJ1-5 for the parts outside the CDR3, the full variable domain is EAGVAQSPRYKIIEKRQSVAFWCNPISGHATLYWYQQILGQGPKLLIQFQNNGVVDDSQLPKDRFSAERLKGVDSTLKIQPAKLEDSAVYLCASSSYAGQPQHFGDGTRLSIL.

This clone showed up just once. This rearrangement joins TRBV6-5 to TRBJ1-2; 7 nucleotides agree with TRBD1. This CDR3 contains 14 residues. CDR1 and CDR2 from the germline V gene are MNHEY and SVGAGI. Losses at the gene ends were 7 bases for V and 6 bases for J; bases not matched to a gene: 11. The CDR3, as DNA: TGTGCCAGCAAGAACACAGGGGAATTGGATGGCTACACCTTC. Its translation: CASKNTGELDGYTF.

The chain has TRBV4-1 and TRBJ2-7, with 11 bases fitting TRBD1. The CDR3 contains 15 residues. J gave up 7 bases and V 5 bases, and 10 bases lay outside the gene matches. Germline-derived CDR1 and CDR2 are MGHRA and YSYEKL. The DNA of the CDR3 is TGCGCCAGCAGCACATCCGGACAGGGGGCGCGGGAGCAGTACTTC. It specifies CASSTSGQGAREQYF.

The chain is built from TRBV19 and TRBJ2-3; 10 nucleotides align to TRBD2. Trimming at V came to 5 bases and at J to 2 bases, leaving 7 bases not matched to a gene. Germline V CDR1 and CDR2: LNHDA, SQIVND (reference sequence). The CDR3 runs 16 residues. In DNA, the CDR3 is TGTGCCAGTAGTTTCACTAGCGGGATCTACACAGATACGCAGTATTTT. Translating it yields CASSFTSGIYTDTQYF.

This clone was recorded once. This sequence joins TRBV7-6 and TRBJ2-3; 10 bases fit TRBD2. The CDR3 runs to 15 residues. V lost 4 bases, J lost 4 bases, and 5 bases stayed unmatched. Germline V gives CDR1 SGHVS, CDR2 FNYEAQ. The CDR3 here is CASSSLAGVADTQYF. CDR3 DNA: TGTGCCAGCAGCTCGCTAGCGGGAGTGGCAGATACGCAGTATTTT.

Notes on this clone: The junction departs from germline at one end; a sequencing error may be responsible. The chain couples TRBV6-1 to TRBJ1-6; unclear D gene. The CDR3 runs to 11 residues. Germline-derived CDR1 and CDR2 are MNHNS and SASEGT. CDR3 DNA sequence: TGTGCCAGCAGCGAAGCTAGTATTCTCCACTTT. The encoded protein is CASSEASILHF.

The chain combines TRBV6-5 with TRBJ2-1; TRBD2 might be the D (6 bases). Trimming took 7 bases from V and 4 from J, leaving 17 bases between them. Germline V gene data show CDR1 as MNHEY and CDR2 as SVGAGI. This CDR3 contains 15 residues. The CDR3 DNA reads TGTGCCAGCACCCTGATCCACAGCGGGTACAATGAGCAGTTCTTC. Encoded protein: CASTLIHSGYNEQFF.

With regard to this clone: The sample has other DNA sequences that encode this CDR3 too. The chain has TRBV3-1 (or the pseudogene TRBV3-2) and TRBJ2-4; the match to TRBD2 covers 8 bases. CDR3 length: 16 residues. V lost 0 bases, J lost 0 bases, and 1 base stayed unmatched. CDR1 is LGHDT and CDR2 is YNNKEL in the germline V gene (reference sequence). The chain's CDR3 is CASSQDLAGAKNIQYF. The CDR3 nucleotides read TGTGCCAGCAGCCAAGATCTAGCGGGAGCCAAAAACATTCAGTACTTC.

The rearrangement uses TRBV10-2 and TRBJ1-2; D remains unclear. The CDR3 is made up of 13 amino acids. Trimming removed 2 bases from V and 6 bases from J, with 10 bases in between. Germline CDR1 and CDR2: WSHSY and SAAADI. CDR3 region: CASSEVTVHGYTF. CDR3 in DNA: TGCGCCAGCAGTGAGGTCACAGTTCATGGCTACACCTTC.

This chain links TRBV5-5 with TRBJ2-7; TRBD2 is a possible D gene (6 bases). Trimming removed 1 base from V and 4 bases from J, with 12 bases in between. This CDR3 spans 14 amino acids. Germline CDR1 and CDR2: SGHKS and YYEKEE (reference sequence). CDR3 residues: CASSLIAVYYEQYF. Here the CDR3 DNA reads TGTGCCAGCAGCTTGATAGCGGTGTATTACGAGCAGTACTTC.

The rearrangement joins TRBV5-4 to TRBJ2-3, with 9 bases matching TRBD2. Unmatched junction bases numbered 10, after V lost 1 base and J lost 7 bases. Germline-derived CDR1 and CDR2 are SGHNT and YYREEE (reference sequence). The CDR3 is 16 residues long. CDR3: CASSLPAGGPLNTQYF. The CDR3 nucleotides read TGTGCCAGCAGCTTGCCCGCGGGGGGGCCTCTAAATACGCAGTATTTT.

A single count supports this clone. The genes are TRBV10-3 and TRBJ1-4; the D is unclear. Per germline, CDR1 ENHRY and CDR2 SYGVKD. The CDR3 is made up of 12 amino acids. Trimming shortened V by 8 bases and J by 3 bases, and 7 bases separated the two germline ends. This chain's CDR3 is CAIGLANEKLFF. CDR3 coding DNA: TGTGCCATCGGGCTGGCTAATGAAAAACTGTTTTTT.

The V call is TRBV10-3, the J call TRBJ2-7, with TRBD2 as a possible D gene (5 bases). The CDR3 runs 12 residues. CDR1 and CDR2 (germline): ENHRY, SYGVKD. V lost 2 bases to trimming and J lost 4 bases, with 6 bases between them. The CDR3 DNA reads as TGTGCCATCAGTGAGCAGCGGTACGAGCAGTACTTC. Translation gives CAISEQRYEQYF.

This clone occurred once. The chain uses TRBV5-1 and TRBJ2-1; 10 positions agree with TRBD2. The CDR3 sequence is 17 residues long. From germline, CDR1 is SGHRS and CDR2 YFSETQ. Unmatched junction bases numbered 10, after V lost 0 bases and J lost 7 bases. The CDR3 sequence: CASSLGPLAGRANEQFF. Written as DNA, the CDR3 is TGCGCCAGCAGCTTGGGACCACTAGCGGGGAGAGCGAATGAGCAGTTCTTC. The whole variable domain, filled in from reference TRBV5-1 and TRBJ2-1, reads KAGVTQTPRYLIKTRGQQVTLSCSPISGHRSVSWYQQTPGQGLQFLFEYFSETQRNKGNFPGRFSGRQFSNSRSEMNVSTLELGDSALYLCASSLGPLAGRANEQFFGPGTRLTVL.

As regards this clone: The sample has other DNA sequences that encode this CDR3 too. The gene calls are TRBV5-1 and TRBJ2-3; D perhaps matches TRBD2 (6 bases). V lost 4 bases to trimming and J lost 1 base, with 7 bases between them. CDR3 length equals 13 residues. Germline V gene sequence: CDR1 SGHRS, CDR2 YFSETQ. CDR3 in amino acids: CASSGGGTDTQYF. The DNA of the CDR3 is TGCGCCAGCAGCGGCGGGGGCACAGATACGCAGTATTTT.

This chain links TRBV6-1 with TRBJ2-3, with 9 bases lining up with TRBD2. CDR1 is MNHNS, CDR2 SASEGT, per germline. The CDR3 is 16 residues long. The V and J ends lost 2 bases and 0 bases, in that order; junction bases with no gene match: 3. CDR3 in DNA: TGTGCCAGCAGTGAACTAGCGGGGCTTAGCACAGATACGCAGTATTTT. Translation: CASSELAGLSTDTQYF.

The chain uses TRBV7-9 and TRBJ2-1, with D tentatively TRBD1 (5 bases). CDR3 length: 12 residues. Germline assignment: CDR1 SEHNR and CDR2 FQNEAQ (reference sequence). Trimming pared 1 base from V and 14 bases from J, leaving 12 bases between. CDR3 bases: TGTGCCAGCAGCTTAGAAGGTGGCAGGGAGTTCTTC. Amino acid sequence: CASSLEGGREFF.

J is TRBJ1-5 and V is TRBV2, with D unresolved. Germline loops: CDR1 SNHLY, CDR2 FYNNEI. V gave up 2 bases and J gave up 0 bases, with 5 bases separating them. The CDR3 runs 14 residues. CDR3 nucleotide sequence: TGTGCCAGCAGTGAATCAAATAGCAATCAGCCCCAGCATTTT. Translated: CASSESNSNQPQHF. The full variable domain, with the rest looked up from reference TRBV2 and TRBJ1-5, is EPEVTQTPSHQVTQMGQEVILRCVPISNHLYFYWYRQILGQKVEFLVSFYNNEISEKSEIFDDQFSVERPDGSNFTLKIRSTKLEDSAMYFCASSESNSNQPQHFGDGTRLSIL.

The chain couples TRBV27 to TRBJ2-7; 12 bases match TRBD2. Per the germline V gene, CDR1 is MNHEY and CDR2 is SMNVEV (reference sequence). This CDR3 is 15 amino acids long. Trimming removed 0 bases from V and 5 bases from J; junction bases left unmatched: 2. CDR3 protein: CASSLSGLAGNEQYF. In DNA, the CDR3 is TGTGCCAGCAGTTTATCCGGACTAGCGGGAAACGAGCAGTACTTC.

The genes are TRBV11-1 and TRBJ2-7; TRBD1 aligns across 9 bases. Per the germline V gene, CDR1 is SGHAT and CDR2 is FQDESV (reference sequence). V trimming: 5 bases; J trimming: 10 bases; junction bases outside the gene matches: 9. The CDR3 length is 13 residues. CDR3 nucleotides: TGTGCCAGCAGCCCCCGGGACAGGGATCGACAGTACTTC. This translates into CASSPRDRDRQYF. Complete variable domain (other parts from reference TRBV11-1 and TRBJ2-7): EAEVAQSPRYKITEKSQAVAFWCDPISGHATLYWYRQILGQGPELLVQFQDESVVDDSQLPKDRFSAERLKGVDSTLKIQPAELGDSAMYLCASSPRDRDRQYFGPGTRLTVT.

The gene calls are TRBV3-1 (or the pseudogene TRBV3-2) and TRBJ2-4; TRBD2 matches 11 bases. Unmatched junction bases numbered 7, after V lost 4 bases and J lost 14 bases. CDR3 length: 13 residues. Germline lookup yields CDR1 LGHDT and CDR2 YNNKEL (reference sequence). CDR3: CASSLAGGGVEYF. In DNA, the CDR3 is TGTGCCAGCAGCCTAGCGGGAGGGGGGGTGGAGTACTTC.

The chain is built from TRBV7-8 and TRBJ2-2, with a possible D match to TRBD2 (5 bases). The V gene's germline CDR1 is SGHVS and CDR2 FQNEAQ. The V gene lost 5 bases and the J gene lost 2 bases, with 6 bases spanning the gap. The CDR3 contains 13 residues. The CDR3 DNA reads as TGTGCCAGCAGCACTAGAAACACCGGGGAGCTGTTTTTT. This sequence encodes CASSTRNTGELFF.